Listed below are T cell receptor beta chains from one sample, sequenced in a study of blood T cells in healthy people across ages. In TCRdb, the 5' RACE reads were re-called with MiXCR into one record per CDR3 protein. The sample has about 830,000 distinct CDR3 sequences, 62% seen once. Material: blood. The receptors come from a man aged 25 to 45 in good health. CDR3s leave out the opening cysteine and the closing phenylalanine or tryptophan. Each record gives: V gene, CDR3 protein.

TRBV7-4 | ASSSRDRGDGYT
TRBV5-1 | ASSMGHSDEQY
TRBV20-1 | SVGPGSKNIQY
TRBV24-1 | ATSDRTSGVNEQY
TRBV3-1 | ASSQTQGGNQPQH
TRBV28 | ASSLLQGEQSHGYT
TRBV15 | ATSRELAGGLGETQY
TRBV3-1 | ASSQGSAGPSGANVLT
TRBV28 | ASSLGGGGQFHDTQY
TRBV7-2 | ASSLDQYTDTQY
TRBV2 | ATPWPDYGYT
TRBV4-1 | ASSQDQAVRGNTIY
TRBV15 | ATSRDLGAADTQY
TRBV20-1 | SARSGTRGGKVDEQY
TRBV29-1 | SVGRRGRETQY
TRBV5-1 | ASSPDGTNNEQF
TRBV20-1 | SAVIAGEGKDTQY
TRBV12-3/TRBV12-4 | ASRGGQAEQY
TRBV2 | ASGYRALETQY
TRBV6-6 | ASSRVFGLTPPETQY
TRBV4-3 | ASSLNIPYLLATNEKLF
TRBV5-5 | ASSTTGQGTQY
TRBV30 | AWSPQGASGYT
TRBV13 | ASSSRAYEQY
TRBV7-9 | ASSLASGLAGKDEQF
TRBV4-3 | ASSLLAGNNEQF
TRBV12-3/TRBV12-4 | ASRVDRAQPQH
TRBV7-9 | ASPGTGITGELF
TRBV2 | ASSVSIAGPGETQY
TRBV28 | ASSLPRGVGIQF
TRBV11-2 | ASSLMGRGLIDEQY
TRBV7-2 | ASSLKLRGGTDTQY
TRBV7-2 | ASSLSGQGGYGYT
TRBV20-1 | SVTLGSGNLNEQF
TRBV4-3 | ASSPLDGGSSYNEQF
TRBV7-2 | ASSLRVTSSYNEQF
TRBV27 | ASSLWVTGGLNEQF
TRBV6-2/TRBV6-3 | ASSPGGTSYNEQF
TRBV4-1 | ASSQDSLTGLATNEKLF
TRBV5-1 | ASSSNKGNLNNEQF
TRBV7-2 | ASSSSLGTANYNEQF
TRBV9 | ASGVWAYGEQY
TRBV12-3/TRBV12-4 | ASSFSAGSGYT
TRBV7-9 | ASSLGSQAIPYEQY
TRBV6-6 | ASTFRPQTGKDEQF
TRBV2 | ASTTGTSGGTDTQY
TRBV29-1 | SVYSAEQY
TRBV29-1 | SVVGGTEAF
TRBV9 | ASSVAGARGYEQF
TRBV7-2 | ASSFSGTGFSYEQY
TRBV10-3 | ATGRDYEQY
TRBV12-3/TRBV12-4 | ASSFNNFNYGYT
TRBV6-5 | ASRDTNTGELF
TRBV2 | ASSGTTYEQY
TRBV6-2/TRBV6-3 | ASSSWTEGAYEQY
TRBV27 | ASSLWDRYEQY
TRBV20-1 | SASRPSGGALRDTDTQY
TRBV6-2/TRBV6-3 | ASSSTEDTQY
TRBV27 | ASSPLGVTSPLH
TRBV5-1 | ASSPGSFKDRGHEQY